This record covers a single T cell receptor (beta chain). This sample is part of a study of blood T cell repertoires in COVID-19. Study-wide background: In each case, the material was cDNA or gDNA derived from T cells, B-cell-depleted T cells, or PBMCs.

Measured with immunoSEQ multiplex PCR; TCRdb has only the in-frame clones, and not every one. The sample lists roughly 160,000 clones, under 85% occurring once. Trimming took 0 bases from V and 5 from J, leaving 11 bases between them. The CDR3 has 14 residues. From germline, CDR1 is SGHRS and CDR2 YFSETQ. This sequence originates from a man at least 80 years old with COVID-19, enrolled during active disease. The chain couples TRBV5-1 to TRBJ2-5; tentative D call: TRBD1 (6 bases). Material for sequencing was peripheral blood. CDR3 bases: TGCGCCAGCAGCTTGGCAGGGGCCGGCGAGACCCAGTACTTC. Translating it yields CASSLAGAGETQYF.